This TCR beta chain was retrieved from a study of T cell responses to AZD1222 COVID-19 vaccine. The J segment lost 3 bases and the V segment lost 5 bases, leaving 15 bases of the junction unmatched. Per the germline V gene, CDR1 is MNHNY and CDR2 is SVGAGI (reference sequence). This CDR3 has 18 residues. Only in-frame clones appear in the TCRdb table, and some are missing; sequencing was by immunoSEQ multiplex PCR. This sample yields over 100,000 clones, of which 94% are seen a single time; 6% to 7% belongs to the top ten. This chain uses TRBV6-6 with TRBJ2-7, with 11 bases that match TRBD2. The sample here was peripheral blood, taken on day 0 of AZD1222 vaccination. The sequence came from an adult in good health. CDR3 residues: CASSPPGLAEGSFYEQYF. As DNA, the CDR3 is TGTGCCAGCAGTCCACCGGGACTAGCGGAGGGAAGTTTCTACGAGCAGTACTTC.